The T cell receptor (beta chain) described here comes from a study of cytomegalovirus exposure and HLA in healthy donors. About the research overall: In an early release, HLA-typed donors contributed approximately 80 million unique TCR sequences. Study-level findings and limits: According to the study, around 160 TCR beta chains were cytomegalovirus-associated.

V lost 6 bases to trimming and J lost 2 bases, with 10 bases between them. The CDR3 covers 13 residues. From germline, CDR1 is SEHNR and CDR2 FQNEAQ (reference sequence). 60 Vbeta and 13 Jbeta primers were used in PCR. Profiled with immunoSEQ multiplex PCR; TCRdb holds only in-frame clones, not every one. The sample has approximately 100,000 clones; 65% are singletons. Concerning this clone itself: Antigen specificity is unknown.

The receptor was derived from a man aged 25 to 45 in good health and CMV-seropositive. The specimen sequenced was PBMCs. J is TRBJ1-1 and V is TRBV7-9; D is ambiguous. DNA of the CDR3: TGTGCCAGCAGTTACGGGAGTAACACTGAAGCTTTCTTT. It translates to CASSYGSNTEAFF.